This TCR beta chain derives from a study of blood T cell repertoires in COVID-19. Overall study context: Acute-phase and convalescent COVID-19 samples originated in the United States, Italy and Spain.

Each exposed participant met a COVID-19 case in the 2 weeks preceding study entry. Per the germline V gene, CDR1 is LGHNA and CDR2 is YSLEER. V dropped 4 bases and J dropped 4 bases, with 16 bases sitting between them. The CDR3 runs 15 residues. Clones were read by immunoSEQ multiplex PCR, and TCRdb kept only the in-frame ones, dropping some. In the table there are roughly 430,000 clones, approximately 90% of which are singletons. The sequenced sample was PBMCs or T cells enriched from blood (not recorded which). The V and J genes are TRBV4-3 and TRBJ1-2, with D perhaps matching TRBD1 (6 bases). The TCR sequence derives from a woman in her late teens or twenties who had been exposed to COVID-19. The CDR3, as DNA: TGCGCCAGCAGCCCCCGGGACAAAAACTTCTATGGCTACACCTTC. This translates into CASSPRDKNFYGYTF.